The clone carrying this T cell receptor (beta chain) was recorded a few times. Stated time point: new active TB diagnosis, blood taken before or within 7 days of starting treatment. Clones were read by immunoSEQ multiplex PCR, and TCRdb kept only the in-frame ones, dropping some. Altogether around 30,000 clones are present, 86% being singletons, with the ten largest covering 4.5% to 6.5%. These data come from a study of T cells in tuberculosis. CDR1 MNHEY and CDR2 SMNVEV come from the germline V gene (reference sequence). This CDR3 contains 15 residues. Trimming shortened V by 4 bases and J by 0 bases, and 13 bases separated the two germline ends.

The chain is built from TRBV27 and TRBJ2-7; no clear D gene. The source material was PBMCs, sampled at tuberculosis diagnosis. The TCR was taken from an adult with tuberculosis. CDR3 nucleotide sequence: TGTGCCAGCAGTTCCCGAGAGGTTTACTCCTACGAGCAGTACTTC. Its protein product is CASSSREVYSYEQYF.